The 21 T cell receptor beta chains in this list originate from one sample, sequenced in a study of T-cell memory formation after mild COVID-19. TCRdb reprocessed the 5' RACE reads via MiXCR and lists one record per CDR3 protein. The sample consists of 250,000 to 300,000 distinct CDR3 sequences, 8.2% of them appearing once. The sequenced sample was PBMCs or a T cell subset sorted from them (not recorded which). The receptors come from a man in his late teens or twenties who had mild COVID-19 (a few samples of this study predate the infection). Cell type and time point are not known.

This clonotype was seen repeatedly, ten times or more. The rearrangement uses TRBV20-1 and TRBJ2-7, with a weak D call TRBD2 (7 bases). The CDR3 is made up of 15 amino acids. Germline V CDR1 and CDR2: DFQATT, SNEGSKA (reference sequence). The germline V and J ends were trimmed by 3 bases and 4 bases, with 19 bases remaining between them. CDR3 in amino acids: CSARIPIRGGYEQYF. CDR3 coding DNA: TGCAGTGCTAGGATACCCATCAGGGGAGGGTACGAGCAGTACTTC.

At least ten counts were recorded for this clonotype. The chain uses TRBV5-1 and TRBJ2-3; TRBD1 agrees at 7 bases. The junction had 5 bases not matched to a gene; V was cut back by 4 bases and J by 0 bases. This CDR3 has 15 residues. Germline CDR1 and CDR2: SGHRS and YFSETQ. CDR3 coding DNA: TGCGCCAGCAGCATCCGACAGGGTAGCACAGATACGCAGTATTTT. This translates into CASSIRQGSTDTQYF. Full variable domain (rest looked up from reference TRBV5-1 and TRBJ2-3): KAGVTQTPRYLIKTRGQQVTLSCSPISGHRSVSWYQQTPGQGLQFLFEYFSETQRNKGNFPGRFSGRQFSNSRSEMNVSTLELGDSALYLCASSIRQGSTDTQYFGPGTRLTVL.

This clonotype was picked up many times. V is TRBV4-3 and J is TRBJ2-3, with D possibly being TRBD1 or TRBD2 (5 bases each). Germline V gene sequence: CDR1 LGHNA, CDR2 YSLEER. This CDR3 spans 15 amino acids. Trimming took 5 bases from V and 2 from J, leaving 14 bases between them. CDR3 amino acids: CASSADGAITDTQYF. Here the CDR3 DNA reads TGCGCCAGCAGCGCGGACGGGGCAATCACAGATACGCAGTATTTT.

In its sample, this clonotype was seen many times. The chain combines TRBV29-1 with TRBJ2-7; TRBD1 is a possible D gene (5 bases). This CDR3 contains 12 residues. The germline CDR1 and CDR2 sequences are SQVTM and ANQGSEA. The V and J ends lost 4 bases and 1 base respectively, with 8 bases between them. CDR3 sequence: CSVAQASYEQYF. Written as DNA, the CDR3 is TGCAGCGTTGCACAGGCTTCCTACGAGCAGTACTTC.

This sequence joins TRBV7-2 and TRBJ2-3; TRBD2 aligns across 11 bases. CDR1 SGHTA and CDR2 FQGNSA come from the germline V gene. Trimming cost V 2 bases and J 0 bases; bases outside gene matches: 4. The CDR3 runs 17 residues. The CDR3 nucleotides read TGTGCCAGCAGCTTACGTCTAGCGGGGGGTAGCACAGATACGCAGTATTTT. Translating gives CASSLRLAGGSTDTQYF.

The sample holds many counts of this clonotype. V usage is TRBV6-2 or TRBV6-3 and J usage is TRBJ2-3; no clear D gene. The CDR3 covers 11 residues. Germline V CDR1 and CDR2: MNHEY, SVGEGT. With 6 bases removed from V and 2 bases from J, the gap between germline ends came to 3 bases. The CDR3 DNA sequence: TGTGCCAGCAGCCACACAGATACGCAGTATTTT. The encoded protein is CASSHTDTQYF.

J is TRBJ1-5 and V is TRBV19; no reliable D call. The CDR3 contains 10 residues. Trimming took 7 bases from V and 6 from J, leaving 4 bases between them. Germline assignment: CDR1 LNHDA and CDR2 SQIVND (reference sequence). This chain's CDR3 is CASNRQPQHF. CDR3 DNA: TGTGCCAGTAATCGTCAGCCCCAGCATTTT.

This clonotype appeared a few times. The V call is TRBV9, the J call TRBJ1-3, with D perhaps TRBD1 (5 bases). V was trimmed by 4 bases and J by 4 bases, leaving 15 bases between them. The germline V gene encodes CDR1 SGDLS and CDR2 YYNGEE. The CDR3 length is 15 residues. The CDR3: CASSPHGGTGNTIYF. DNA for the CDR3: TGTGCCAGCAGCCCCCACGGGGGGACCGGAAACACCATATATTTT.

The J gene is TRBJ1-6, the V gene TRBV2; a possible D gene is TRBD1 (5 bases). Germline CDR1 reads SNHLY; CDR2 reads FYNNEI. V shed 5 bases and J shed 6 bases, with 14 bases lying between them. The CDR3 has 15 residues. In nucleotides, the CDR3 is TGTGCCAGCAGTCTGGGGGGAGTTGCTAATTCACCCCTCCACTTT. It encodes CASSLGGVANSPLHF.

This rearrangement joins TRBV29-1 to TRBJ1-2; possibly TRBD1 for D (6 bases). The V gene's germline CDR1 is SQVTM and CDR2 ANQGSEA. The ends were cut back, 5 bases at V and 2 bases at J, with 9 bases in the middle. This CDR3 has 12 residues. The CDR3 is CSVFQGNYGYTF. DNA of the CDR3: TGCAGCGTTTTCCAGGGGAACTATGGCTACACCTTC.

This clonotype was seen a few times. V is TRBV5-1 and J is TRBJ1-4; 9 bases are shared with TRBD1. The CDR3 spans 15 residues. Germline CDR1 SGHRS, CDR2 YFSETQ. With 2 bases clipped from V and 8 bases from J, the junction kept 7 bases outside the gene matches. The CDR3 DNA follows: TGCGCCAGCAGCTTCGGGACAGGGCAGGGAGAAAAACTGTTTTTT. The encoded protein is CASSFGTGQGEKLFF.

This clonotype was counted only a few times. The chain combines TRBV20-1 with TRBJ1-5; D is possibly TRBD1 (5 bases). Germline V gene sequence: CDR1 DFQATT, CDR2 SNEGSKA (reference sequence). The CDR3 loop spans 14 amino acids. The V end was cut by 5 bases, the J end by 2 bases, with 13 bases between. CDR3 protein: CSAPGTWGNQPQHF. The CDR3 DNA follows: TGCAGTGCTCCCGGGACCTGGGGCAATCAGCCCCAGCATTTT.

The chain joins TRBV4-2 to TRBJ2-5; D not resolved. CDR3 length: 18 amino acids. V was clipped by 9 bases and J by 2 bases, with 28 bases between them. Germline CDR1 is LGHNA and CDR2 is YNFKEQ. In nucleotides, the CDR3 is TGTGCCAGAAGTAATAGGTTATCTGGCTTGAGACTGCAAGAGACCCAGTACTTC. Protein product: CARSNRLSGLRLQETQYF.

The chain joins TRBV7-2 to TRBJ2-5; 10 positions match TRBD1. CDR3 length: 16 amino acids. The V gene end was trimmed by 3 bases and the J gene end by 5 bases; junction bases not matched to a gene: 9. Germline V gene sequence: CDR1 SGHTA, CDR2 FQGNSA. CDR3 sequence: CASSFSGTGAGETQYF. CDR3 nucleotides: TGTGCCAGCAGCTTCTCCGGGACAGGGGCCGGGGAGACCCAGTACTTC. Filled out from reference TRBV7-2 and TRBJ2-5, the complete variable domain reads GAGVSQSPSNKVTEKGKDVELRCDPISGHTALYWYRQSLGQGLEFLIYFQGNSAPDKSGLPSDRFSAERTGGSVSTLTIQRTQQEDSAVYLCASSFSGTGAGETQYFGPGTRLLVL.

This clonotype was counted at least ten times. This chain links TRBV5-6 with TRBJ2-7, with D uncertain. This CDR3 is built from 13 residues. Germline CDR1 is SGHDT and CDR2 is YYEEEE. V lost 0 bases and J 4 bases, leaving 8 bases between the germline ends. CDR3 DNA sequence: TGTGCCAGCAGCTTGGGCAGTCCTTACGAGCAGTACTTC. It specifies CASSLGSPYEQYF. The whole variable domain, remainder taken from reference TRBV5-6 and TRBJ2-7, is DAGVTQSPTHLIKTRGQQVTLRCSPKSGHDTVSWYQQALGQGPQFIFQYYEEEERQRGNFPDRFSGHQFPNYSSELNVNALLLGDSALYLCASSLGSPYEQYFGPGTRLTVT.

The V call is TRBV6-5, the J call TRBJ1-6; D is ambiguous. Trimming stripped 2 bases from V and 6 bases from J, with 8 bases between. Germline V lookup: CDR1 MNHEY, CDR2 SVGAGI. The CDR3 totals 14 residues. CDR3 loop: CASSYRELNSPLHF. Written as DNA, the CDR3 is TGTGCCAGCAGTTACAGGGAGCTTAATTCACCCCTCCACTTT.

The rearrangement uses TRBV4-1 and TRBJ2-5, with D uncertain. Per germline, CDR1 MGHRA and CDR2 YSYEKL. This CDR3 region has 14 residues. Trimming took 2 bases from V and 5 from J, leaving 12 bases between them. The CDR3 DNA reads TGCGCCAGCAGCCAACTAGGCCTGTCGGAGACCCAGTACTTC. Translating gives CASSQLGLSETQYF.

This clonotype appeared many times. The J gene is TRBJ2-2, the V gene TRBV5-6, with 7 bases lining up with TRBD2. Losses at the gene ends were 0 bases for V and 4 bases for J; bases not matched to a gene: 3. CDR1 SGHDT and CDR2 YYEEEE come from the germline V gene. CDR3 length: 15 amino acids. CDR3 protein: CASSLGGGFTGELFF. The CDR3 DNA follows: TGTGCCAGCAGCTTGGGCGGGGGATTCACCGGGGAGCTGTTTTTT.

A remark on this clonotype: Possible read error: a much larger clone is one base away. The chain combines TRBV5-1 with TRBJ1-1; D is undetermined. Germline CDR1 and CDR2: SGHRS and YFSETQ. The CDR3 covers 13 residues. CDR3 loop: CASSLSGNTEALF. The CDR3 DNA sequence: TGCGCCAGCAGCTTATCTGGGAACACTGAAGCTTTATTT.

This clonotype was detected many times. The V and J genes are TRBV6-5 and TRBJ1-1; D is perhaps TRBD1 (6 bases). The CDR3 consists of 13 residues. Germline V gives CDR1 MNHEY, CDR2 SVGAGI. Between the trimmed V and J ends, which lost 0 bases and 5 bases, there was a span of 7 bases. CDR3 in amino acids: CASSYSQGTEAFF. The CDR3 nucleotides read TGTGCCAGCAGTTACTCCCAGGGGACTGAAGCTTTCTTT.

This clonotype has at least ten counts. The CDR3 DNA reads TGTGCCAGCAGCCTACTCACAGATACGCAGTATTTT. Its protein is CASSLLTDTQYF. This chain links TRBV7-9 with TRBJ2-3, with unresolved D. CDR1 and CDR2 (germline): SEHNR, FQNEAQ (reference sequence). This CDR3 comprises 12 residues. V dropped 5 bases and J dropped 2 bases, with 5 bases sitting between them.